Below, one T cell receptor beta chain is given with its context. The germline V and J ends were trimmed by 3 bases and 8 bases, with 11 bases remaining between them. This CDR3 has 13 residues. Looked up from germline, CDR1 is SGHKS and CDR2 is YYEKEE (reference sequence). Covering alpha and beta chains, TRAV- and TRBV-specific primers were used for the first-strand cDNA. With a constant-region primer and a V-primer adapter, TCRs were subjected to approximately 18 PCR cycles of amplification. TCRdb processed the reads anew with MiXCR; each CDR3 protein has one entry. The sample includes 9,700 or so distinct CDR3 sequences, around 75% of them seen just once. This entry belongs to a study of low-dose radiotherapy and immunotherapy resistance in tumors.

The origin of this receptor is a human donor with advanced metastatic prostate, ovarian, gallbladder or colorectal cancer (not recorded which). This table probably holds off-target reads from a library built for another chain. The chain joins TRBV5-5 to TRBJ1-4; D uncertain. CDR3 loop: CASSSGPGEKLFF. In DNA form, the CDR3 reads TGTGCCAGCAGCTCCGGCCCCGGGGAAAAACTGTTTTTT.